These 27 T cell receptor beta chains originate from one sample sequenced in a study of T-cell reconstitution after alpha-beta-depleted transplantation in children. TCRbeta library preparation incorporated unique molecular identifiers. Using its own MiXCR run on the PCR reads, TCRdb lists one record per CDR3 protein. This table has about 400,000 distinct CDR3 sequences, about 20% appearing once. The specimen comprised PBMCs from the stem cell graft donor, sampled from the stem cell graft. These receptor sequences come from a human donor who donated a stem cell graft to a child with acute myeloid leukemia.

The V and J genes are TRBV29-1 and TRBJ2-3, with no clear D. From germline, CDR1 is SQVTM and CDR2 ANQGSEA. CDR3 size: 13 residues. V shed 1 base and J shed 4 bases, with 9 bases lying between them. Written as DNA, the CDR3 is TGCAGCGTTGAAGGCGCCGCGTCAGATACGCAGTATTTT. Its translation: CSVEGAASDTQYF.

This clonotype turned up a few times. J is TRBJ2-1 and V is TRBV12-5, with a tentative D call TRBD1 (5 bases). Germline V gives CDR1 LGHNT, CDR2 FRNRAP. The CDR3 loop spans 12 amino acids. The ends were cut back, 2 bases at V and 12 bases at J, with 11 bases in the middle. The CDR3 loop reads CASGLFPRGQFF. CDR3 DNA sequence: TGTGCTAGTGGTTTGTTTCCTAGGGGGCAGTTCTTC.

This clonotype was picked up a small number of times. V gene TRBV11-3 combines with J gene TRBJ2-1; TRBD1 is a possible D gene (6 bases). The CDR3 spans 16 residues. V was trimmed by 0 bases and J by 7 bases, leaving 16 bases between them. Per the germline V gene, CDR1 is SGHNT and CDR2 is YENEEA. CDR3 sequence: CASSLDTQIQGNEQFF. The DNA for the CDR3 is TGTGCCAGCAGCTTAGATACCCAAATCCAGGGGAATGAGCAGTTCTTC.

The rearrangement uses TRBV12-3 or TRBV12-4 and TRBJ2-1, with D possibly matching TRBD1 (6 bases). Trimming stripped 6 bases from V and 0 bases from J, with 12 bases between. The CDR3 totals 15 residues. The CDR3 loop reads CASRADRHSYNEQFF. The CDR3, as DNA: TGTGCCAGCAGAGCTGACAGGCACTCCTACAATGAGCAGTTCTTC.

In this sample, this clonotype turned up a few times. V usage is TRBV6-5 and J usage is TRBJ2-7; D perhaps matches TRBD1 (5 bases). The germline CDR1 and CDR2 sequences are MNHEY and SVGAGI. V dropped 2 bases and J dropped 1 base, with 21 bases sitting between them. CDR3 length: 18 amino acids. The CDR3 sequence: CASSYKSLSPTASYEQYF. The CDR3, as DNA: TGTGCCAGCAGTTACAAGTCATTAAGTCCGACAGCATCCTACGAGCAGTACTTC.

This clonotype was seen repeatedly, ten times or more. The rearrangement joins TRBV6-1 to TRBJ2-1; 11 nucleotides match TRBD2. The CDR3 length is 15 residues. V lost 6 bases to trimming and J lost 6 bases; unmatched junction nucleotides: 7. CDR1 MNHNS and CDR2 SASEGT come from the germline V gene. Here the CDR3 reads CASRPDSGGGNEQFF. CDR3 DNA sequence: TGTGCCAGCAGGCCCGATAGCGGGGGGGGCAATGAGCAGTTCTTC.

This clonotype came up a few times. The chain carries TRBV5-1 and TRBJ2-1; D ambiguous. Per the germline V gene, CDR1 is SGHRS and CDR2 is YFSETQ. The V end lost 1 base, the J end lost 0 bases, and 8 bases lay between the germline ends. The CDR3 runs to 15 residues. CDR3 sequence reads: CASSLWHFSYNEQFF. The CDR3 DNA sequence: TGCGCCAGCAGCTTGTGGCATTTCTCCTACAATGAGCAGTTCTTC. Full variable domain (rest looked up from reference TRBV5-1 and TRBJ2-1): KAGVTQTPRYLIKTRGQQVTLSCSPISGHRSVSWYQQTPGQGLQFLFEYFSETQRNKGNFPGRFSGRQFSNSRSEMNVSTLELGDSALYLCASSLWHFSYNEQFFGPGTRLTVL.

The table lists this clonotype with many counts. V and J are TRBV6-5 and TRBJ1-1; tentatively, D is TRBD1 (5 bases). The length of the CDR3 is 12 residues. With 7 bases removed from V and 6 bases from J, the gap between germline ends came to 12 bases. The V gene's germline CDR1 is MNHEY and CDR2 SVGAGI. CDR3: CASTQGGAEAFF. CDR3 nucleotide sequence: TGTGCCAGCACCCAGGGAGGGGCTGAAGCTTTCTTT.

The J gene is TRBJ1-4, the V gene TRBV11-2; D gene uncertain. The CDR3 is 14 residues long. V lost 5 bases and J lost 5, with 12 bases in between. Germline CDR1 is SGHAT and CDR2 is FQNNGV. The CDR3 coding sequence is TGTGCCAGCAGCCCGTTCGGGGTGAATGAAAAACTGTTTTTT. It is translated as CASSPFGVNEKLFF.

This clonotype has a count of ten or more. The chain recombines TRBV9 with TRBJ2-3; perhaps TRBD1 as D (6 bases). The V gene's germline CDR1 is SGDLS and CDR2 YYNGEE. The V end lost 1 base, the J end lost 6 bases, and 9 bases lay between the germline ends. The CDR3 loop spans 13 amino acids. The DNA of the CDR3 is TGTGCCAGCAGCGTACCAGGGGTGGATACGCAGTATTTT. Translating gives CASSVPGVDTQYF.

This clonotype occurred many times. V gene TRBV29-1 combines with J gene TRBJ2-7; a weak D match, TRBD2 (6 bases). Deletions cut 4 bases from V and 3 bases from J, with 22 bases between. Per the germline V gene, CDR1 is SQVTM and CDR2 is ANQGSEA. This CDR3 region has 16 residues. This chain's CDR3 is CSVVWDSGISGYEQYF. CDR3 nucleotides: TGCAGCGTTGTATGGGATAGCGGCATCTCCGGCTACGAGCAGTACTTC.

This clonotype turned up a few times. The rearrangement uses TRBV4-2 and TRBJ2-3, with 10 bases identical to TRBD2. The V and J ends lost 3 bases and 4 bases, in that order; junction bases with no gene match: 10. The CDR3 loop spans 17 amino acids. CDR1 is LGHNA, CDR2 YNFKEQ, per germline. CDR3 coding DNA: TGTGCCAGCAGCCAGTGGGCTAGCGGGAGTAGCGCAGATACGCAGTATTTT. Its protein product is CASSQWASGSSADTQYF.

The gene calls are TRBV16 and TRBJ1-1; 8 nucleotides align to TRBD1. The CDR3 length is 17 residues. V shed 4 bases, J shed 0 bases, and the junction held 10 bases outside the gene matches. Germline lookup yields CDR1 KGHSY and CDR2 FQNENV. The CDR3 DNA follows: TGTGCCAGCAGCCCAAGCGGGACAGGATATATGAACACTGAAGCTTTCTTT. Translation: CASSPSGTGYMNTEAFF.

V gene TRBV24-1 combines with J gene TRBJ2-1, with 12 bases identical to TRBD1. This CDR3 spans 16 amino acids. The germline CDR1 and CDR2 sequences are KGHDR and SFDVKD. Trimming at V came to 7 bases and at J to 7 bases, leaving 10 bases not matched to a gene. CDR3 in amino acids: CATSQPGQGARNEQFF. The CDR3 nucleotides are TGTGCCACCAGCCAGCCGGGACAGGGGGCAAGAAATGAGCAGTTCTTC.

This sequence joins TRBV9 and TRBJ2-2; possible D gene TRBD2, 6 bases. Trimming cost V 0 bases and J 4 bases, with 10 bases left between them. The CDR3 runs to 15 residues. The germline V gene has CDR1 SGDLS and CDR2 YYNGEE. The CDR3 spells CASSVGGIGTGELFF. Here the CDR3 DNA reads TGTGCCAGCAGCGTAGGCGGGATTGGCACCGGGGAGCTGTTTTTT.

A few counts support this clonotype. The chain couples TRBV15 to TRBJ2-1, with 14 positions matching TRBD2. This CDR3 contains 18 residues. CDR1 and CDR2 from the germline V gene are LNHNV and YYDKDF (reference sequence). V lost 6 bases and J lost 4; bases outside the gene matches: 11. In DNA form, the CDR3 reads TGTGCCACCAGGGGACTAGCGGGAGATTGGGTCCGATACAATGAGCAGTTCTTC. Translated: CATRGLAGDWVRYNEQFF. Variable domain in full (rest from reference TRBV15 and TRBJ2-1): DAMVIQNPRYQVTQFGKPVTLSCSQTLNHNVMYWYQQKSSQAPKLLFHYYDKDFNNEADTPDNFQSRRPNTSFCFLDIRSPGLGDTAMYLCATRGLAGDWVRYNEQFFGPGTRLTVL.

Concerning this clonotype itself: A junction boundary mismatches the germline segment, possibly from a read error. CDR3 in DNA: TGCAGCCTTGAGGGAGTGGGCAATGAGCAGTTCTTC. Encoded protein: CSLEGVGNEQFF. This chain links TRBV29-1 with TRBJ2-1; perhaps TRBD2 as D (5 bases). CDR1 and CDR2 (germline): SQVTM, ANQGSEA. This CDR3 has 12 residues.

The V call is TRBV12-3 or TRBV12-4, the J call TRBJ1-3; D is unresolved. CDR3 length equals 15 residues. Trimming removed 5 bases from V and 4 bases from J, with 15 bases in between. Here the CDR3 DNA reads TGTGCCAGCAGTCTCCCAGAATGGGTCGGAAACACCATATATTTT. Its protein product is CASSLPEWVGNTIYF.

The chain combines TRBV24-1 with TRBJ2-2, with D unclear. The CDR3 sequence is 12 residues long. With 9 bases removed from V and 4 bases from J, the gap between germline ends came to 8 bases. Germline CDR1 KGHDR, CDR2 SFDVKD. The CDR3 loop reads CATGMLTGELFF. CDR3 coding DNA: TGTGCCACCGGGATGCTCACCGGGGAGCTGTTTTTT.

The V call is TRBV12-3 or TRBV12-4, the J call TRBJ1-1, with no clear D. The CDR3 extends over 14 amino acids. Trimming removed 6 bases from V and 6 bases from J, with 17 bases in between. The CDR3 reads CASSRGGSVAEAFF. The CDR3 region has the DNA TGTGCCAGCAGCCGGGGAGGATCGGTGGCTGAAGCTTTCTTT.

This clonotype was seen a few times. The chain has TRBV6-1 and TRBJ2-5; perhaps TRBD2 as D (6 bases). V was cut by 5 bases and J by 4 bases, with 17 bases left in between. The CDR3 has 15 residues. Germline V gives CDR1 MNHNS, CDR2 SASEGT. In DNA form, the CDR3 reads TGTGCCAGCAGTCCGTCGGCCGGGAGAAGAGAGACCCAGTACTTC. This gives the protein CASSPSAGRRETQYF.

The chain is built from TRBV7-2 and TRBJ2-3, with D possibly matching TRBD2 (7 bases). The CDR3 length is 16 residues. Per the germline V gene, CDR1 is SGHTA and CDR2 is FQGNSA. V was pared by 4 bases and J by 3 bases, with 17 bases between. The CDR3: CASSSLGGGGTDTQYF. Here the CDR3 DNA reads TGTGCCAGCAGCTCCTTAGGAGGGGGGGGGACAGATACGCAGTATTTT.

This clonotype occurred many times. This sequence joins TRBV29-1 and TRBJ2-3, with D unclear. Germline V CDR1 and CDR2: SQVTM, ANQGSEA. V gave up 7 bases and J gave up 2 bases, with 7 bases separating them. The CDR3 contains 11 residues. As DNA, the CDR3 is TGCAGCGCCCAACTCACAGATACGCAGTATTTT. This codes for CSAQLTDTQYF.

CDR3 nucleotide sequence: TGTGCCAGCAGTATAGCGGGATACAATGAGCAGTTCTTC. Its translation is CASSIAGYNEQFF. The rearrangement links TRBV28 to TRBJ2-1, with TRBD2 matching over 8 bases. The V and J ends lost 5 bases and 4 bases, in that order; junction bases with no gene match: 1. The germline V gene encodes CDR1 MDHEN and CDR2 SYDVKM. The CDR3 contains 13 residues.

The V call is TRBV12-3 or TRBV12-4, the J call TRBJ2-1; 12 positions agree with TRBD2. Trimming took 6 bases from V and 9 from J; bases not matched to a gene: 6. CDR3 length: 14 amino acids. CDR3 amino acids: CASRPGTSGLEQFF. CDR3 in DNA: TGTGCCAGCAGACCCGGGACTAGCGGGCTTGAGCAGTTCTTC.

This clonotype was observed many times. This sequence joins TRBV29-1 and TRBJ1-4; D remains ambiguous. CDR3 length: 13 residues. Per germline, CDR1 SQVTM and CDR2 ANQGSEA. The ends were cut back, 6 bases at V and 8 bases at J, with 16 bases in the middle. CDR3 sequence reads: CSVYDGSQEKLFF. CDR3 nucleotides: TGCAGCGTCTACGACGGCTCCCAGGAAAAACTGTTTTTT.

This clonotype was counted ten times or more. The genes are TRBV20-1 and TRBJ2-1, with 7 bases that match TRBD1. V shed 6 bases and J 12 bases; nucleotides not matched to a gene: 14. The CDR3 totals 13 residues. Germline V lookup: CDR1 DFQATT, CDR2 SNEGSKA (reference sequence). The CDR3 loop is CSARQGTRAAQFF. In nucleotides, the CDR3 is TGCAGTGCGCGACAGGGAACCCGGGCTGCGCAGTTCTTC.